The T cell receptor beta chain under discussion was sequenced for a study of blood T cell repertoires in COVID-19. Clones were sequenced by immunoSEQ multiplex PCR, and TCRdb holds only the in-frame ones, with some missing. The sample comprises over 450,000 clones, approximately 91% of which are singletons, and 7.5% to 9.5% rests with the top ten. The CDR3 has 13 residues. Germline CDR1 LNHDA, CDR2 SQIVND (reference sequence). About this clone: The junction differs from germline at one of its ends, possibly a read error.

V gene TRBV19 combines with J gene TRBJ2-4; the D gene is possibly TRBD2 (5 bases). The sequence was collected from a woman in her fifties or sixties with COVID-19, enrolled during active disease. The sequenced material came from peripheral blood. CDR3 region: CASSIGRASPVSF. CDR3 nucleotides: TGTGCCAGTAGTATAGGAAGAGCTAGCCCCGTATCTTTC.